The clone carrying this T cell receptor beta chain was seen at least ten times. The antigen remains unidentified. The V gene end was trimmed by 3 bases and the J gene end by 5 bases; junction bases not matched to a gene: 12. CDR1 and CDR2 (germline): MGHRA, YSYEKL. The CDR3 extends over 17 amino acids. Indicated time point: newly diagnosed GD, antithyroid drugs for less than 3 months. Following extraction of RNA from PBMCs, that RNA was used to make the TCR library. CDR3-region Arm-PCR and iRepertoire HTBI primers produced the TCR beta libraries. TCRdb used MiXCR to reprocess the multiplex PCR reads, holding one entry per CDR3 protein. The data contain approximately 300,000 distinct CDR3 sequences, 15% to 20% of them singletons. This sample was included in a study of regulatory T cells in long-lasting Graves disease. Study-level information: Antithyroid drug intake by newly diagnosed Graves' patients had lasted under 3 months.

Overall study results and limits: Those with persistent Graves' had less TCR diversity than newly diagnosed patients. TRBV28, TRBJ1-2 and TRBJ2-5 were segments that persistent disease favored. Thyroid tissue was not sampled; only peripheral blood was.

The genes are TRBV4-1 and TRBJ2-5; the match to TRBD2 covers 10 bases. Sequenced here: peripheral blood mononuclear cells (PBMCs), sampled at new diagnosis, from a patient treated with antithyroid drugs. This TCR came from a female donor with Graves disease. The CDR3 spells CASSHILAGATAETQYF. The CDR3, as DNA: TGCGCCAGCAGCCATATTCTAGCGGGAGCCACCGCGGAGACCCAGTACTTC.